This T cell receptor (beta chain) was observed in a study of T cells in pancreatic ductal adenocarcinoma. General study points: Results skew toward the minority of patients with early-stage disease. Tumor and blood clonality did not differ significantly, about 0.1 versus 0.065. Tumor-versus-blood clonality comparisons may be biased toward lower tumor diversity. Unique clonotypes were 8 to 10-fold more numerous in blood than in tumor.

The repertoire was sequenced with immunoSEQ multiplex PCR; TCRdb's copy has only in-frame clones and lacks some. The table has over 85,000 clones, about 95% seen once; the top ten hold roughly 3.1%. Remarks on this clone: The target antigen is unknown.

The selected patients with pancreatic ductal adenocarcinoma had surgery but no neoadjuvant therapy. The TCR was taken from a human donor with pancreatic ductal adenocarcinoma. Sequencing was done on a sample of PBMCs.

CDR3 loop: CASSLEQGAYGYTF. CDR3 sequence (DNA): TGTGCCAGCAGCTTGGAACAGGGGGCCTATGGCTACACCTTC. The V gene is TRBV5-4, the J gene TRBJ1-2, with TRBD1 identical over 9 bases. The CDR3 covers 14 residues. Germline lookup yields CDR1 SGHNT and CDR2 YYREEE (reference sequence). V trimming: 0 bases; J trimming: 4 bases; junction bases outside the gene matches: 1.